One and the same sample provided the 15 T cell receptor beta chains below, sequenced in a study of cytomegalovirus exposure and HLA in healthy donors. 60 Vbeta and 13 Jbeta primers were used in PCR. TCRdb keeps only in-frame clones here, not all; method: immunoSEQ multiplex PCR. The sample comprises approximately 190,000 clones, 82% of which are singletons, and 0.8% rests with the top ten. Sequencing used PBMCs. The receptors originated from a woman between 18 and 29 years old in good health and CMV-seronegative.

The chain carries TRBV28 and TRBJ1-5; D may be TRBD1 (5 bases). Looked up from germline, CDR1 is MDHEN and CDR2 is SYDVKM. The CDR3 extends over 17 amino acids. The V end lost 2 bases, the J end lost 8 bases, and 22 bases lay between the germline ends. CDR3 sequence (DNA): TGTGCCAGCAGTTTACTGTCCGAGGGGAGGTCATTTAAGCCCCAGCATTTT. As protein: CASSLLSEGRSFKPQHF.

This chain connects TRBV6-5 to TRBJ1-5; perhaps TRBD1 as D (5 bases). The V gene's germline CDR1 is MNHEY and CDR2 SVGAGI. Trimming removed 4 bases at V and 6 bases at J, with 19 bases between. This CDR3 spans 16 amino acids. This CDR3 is CASSSDPSGLTQPQHF. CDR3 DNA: TGTGCCAGCAGTTCCGACCCTTCAGGGTTGACTCAGCCCCAGCATTTT.

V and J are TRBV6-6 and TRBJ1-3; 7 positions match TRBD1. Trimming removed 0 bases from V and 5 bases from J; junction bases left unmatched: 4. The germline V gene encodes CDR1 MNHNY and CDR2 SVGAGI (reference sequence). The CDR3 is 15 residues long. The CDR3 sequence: CASSYSRQGRNTIYF. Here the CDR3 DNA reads TGTGCCAGCAGTTACTCGCGACAGGGTAGAAACACCATATATTTT.

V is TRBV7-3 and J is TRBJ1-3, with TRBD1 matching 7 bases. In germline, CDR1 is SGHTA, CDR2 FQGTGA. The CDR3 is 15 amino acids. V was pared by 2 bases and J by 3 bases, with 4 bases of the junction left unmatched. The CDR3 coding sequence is TGTGCCAGCAGCTTAGAGACAGGGAGTGGAAACACCATATATTTT. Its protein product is CASSLETGSGNTIYF.

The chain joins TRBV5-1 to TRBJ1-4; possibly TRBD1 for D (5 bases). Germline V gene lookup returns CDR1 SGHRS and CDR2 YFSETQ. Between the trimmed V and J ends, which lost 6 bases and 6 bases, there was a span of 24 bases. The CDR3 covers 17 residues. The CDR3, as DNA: TGCGCCAGCACCTGGGGTACAGGAAGGTTTCGCGATGAAAAACTGTTTTTT. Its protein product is CASTWGTGRFRDEKLFF.

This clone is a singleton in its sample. CDR3 amino acids: CASRGGGEKLFF. The DNA of the CDR3 is TGTGCCAGCAGGGGCGGGGGCGAAAAACTGTTTTTT. The gene calls are TRBV28 and TRBJ1-4; maybe TRBD1 (6 bases). Trimming left V 6 bases short and J 8 bases short, with 10 bases between. This CDR3 is 12 amino acids long. Germline CDR1 and CDR2: MDHEN and SYDVKM.

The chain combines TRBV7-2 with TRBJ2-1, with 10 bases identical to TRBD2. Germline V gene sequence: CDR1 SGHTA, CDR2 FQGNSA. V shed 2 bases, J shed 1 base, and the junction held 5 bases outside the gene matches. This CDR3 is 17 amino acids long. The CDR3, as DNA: TGTGCCAGCAGCTTAACCCGACTAGCGGGTTCCTACAATGAGCAGTTCTTC. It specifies CASSLTRLAGSYNEQFF.

The CDR3 spells CASSLQGVESPLHF. In DNA form, the CDR3 reads TGTGCCAGCTCACTCCAAGGGGTCGAATCACCCCTCCACTTT. The chain links TRBV18 to TRBJ1-6; possibly TRBD1 for D (5 bases). The V and J ends lost 4 bases and 10 bases respectively, with 14 bases between them. The germline gives CDR1 KGHSH, CDR2 LQKENI. The CDR3 spans 14 residues.

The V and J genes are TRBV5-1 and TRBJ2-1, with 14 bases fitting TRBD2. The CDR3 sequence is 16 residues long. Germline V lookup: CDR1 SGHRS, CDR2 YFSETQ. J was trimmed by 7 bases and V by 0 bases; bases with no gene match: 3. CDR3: CASSLAGLAGVNEQFF. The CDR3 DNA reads TGCGCCAGCAGCTTGGCGGGACTAGCGGGAGTGAATGAGCAGTTCTTC.

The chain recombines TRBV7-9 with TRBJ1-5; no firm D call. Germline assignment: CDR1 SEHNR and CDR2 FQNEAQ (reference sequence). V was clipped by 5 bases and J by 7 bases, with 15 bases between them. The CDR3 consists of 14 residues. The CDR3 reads CASSDDYAGQPQHF. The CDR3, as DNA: TGTGCCAGCAGCGATGACTACGCGGGACAGCCCCAGCATTTT.

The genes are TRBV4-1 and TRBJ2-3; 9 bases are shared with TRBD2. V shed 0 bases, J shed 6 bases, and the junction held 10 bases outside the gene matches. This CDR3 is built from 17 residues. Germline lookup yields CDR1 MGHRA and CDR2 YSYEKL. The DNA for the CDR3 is TGCGCCAGCAGCCAAGATCTAGGGACTAGCAGTGGTGATACGCAGTATTTT. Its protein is CASSQDLGTSSGDTQYF.

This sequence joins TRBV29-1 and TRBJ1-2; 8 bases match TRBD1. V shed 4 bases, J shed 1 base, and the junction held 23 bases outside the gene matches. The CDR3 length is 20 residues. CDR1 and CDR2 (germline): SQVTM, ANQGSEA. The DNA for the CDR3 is TGCAGCGTTGTTATCGGACAGGGAGTCGGATTAGACGGAAGTAACTATGGCTACACCTTC. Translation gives CSVVIGQGVGLDGSNYGYTF.

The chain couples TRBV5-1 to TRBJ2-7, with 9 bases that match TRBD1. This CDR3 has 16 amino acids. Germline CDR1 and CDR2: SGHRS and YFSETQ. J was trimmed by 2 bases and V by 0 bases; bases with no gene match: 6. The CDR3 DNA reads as TGCGCCAGCAGCTTGGCTCCGGACAGGGGAGCCTACGAGCAGTACTTC. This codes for CASSLAPDRGAYEQYF.

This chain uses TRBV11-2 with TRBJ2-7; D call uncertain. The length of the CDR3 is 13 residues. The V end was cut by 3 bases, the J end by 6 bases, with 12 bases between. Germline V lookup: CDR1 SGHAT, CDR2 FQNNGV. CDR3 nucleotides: TGTGCCAGCAGCTTGATCGGGTTCTCCGAGCAGTACTTC. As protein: CASSLIGFSEQYF.

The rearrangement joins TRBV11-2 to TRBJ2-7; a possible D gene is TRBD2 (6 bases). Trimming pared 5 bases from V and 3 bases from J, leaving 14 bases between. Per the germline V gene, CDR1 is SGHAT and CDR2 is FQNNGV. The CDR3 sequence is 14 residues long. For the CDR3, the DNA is TGTGCCAGCAGCCCCGCCCTAGCGAGCTACGAGCAGTACTTC. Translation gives CASSPALASYEQYF.